A selection of T cell receptor beta chains follows, all from one sample in a study of T cell responses to AZD1222 COVID-19 vaccine. Generated by immunoSEQ multiplex PCR, the TCRdb table keeps only in-frame clones and is missing some. The table has about 150,000 clones, around 85% seen once. This specimen consisted of peripheral blood, obtained after recovery from COVID-19. These receptors all come from an adult who had recovered from COVID-19. The CDR3 runs from the conserved cysteine through the conserved F or W. Fields, in order: clone size, J gene, V gene, D gene, CDR3 DNA, CDR3 protein. The D gene is left open where the match is weak. Size is omitted from some rows. Given values are once, few, many or a class for expanded clones.

abundance: -
j_gene: TRBJ1-1
v_gene: TRBV5-1
d_gene: -
CDR3nt: TGCGCCAGCAGCTTGCAGCAGGGTTGGGTTTTGGGGACTGAAGCTTTCTTT
CDR3aa: CASSLQQGWVLGTEAFF

abundance: -
j_gene: TRBJ2-7
v_gene: TRBV6-1
d_gene: -
CDR3nt: TGTGCCAGCAGTGAAGCGGACGGGCCCGAGCAGTACTTC
CDR3aa: CASSEADGPEQYF

abundance: -
j_gene: TRBJ1-1
v_gene: TRBV10-3
d_gene: -
CDR3nt: TGTGCCATCAGAAAGGGGATGAACACTGAAGCTTTCTTT
CDR3aa: CAIRKGMNTEAFF

abundance: -
j_gene: TRBJ2-7
v_gene: TRBV2
d_gene: TRBD1
CDR3nt: TGTGCCAGCACCAGAGGGACAGGGTTCGACGAGCAGTACTTC
CDR3aa: CASTRGTGFDEQYF

abundance: -
j_gene: TRBJ1-1
v_gene: TRBV29-1
d_gene: -
CDR3nt: TGCAGCGTCGGAACACGGGGGCCTGAAGCTTTCTTT
CDR3aa: CSVGTRGPEAFF

abundance: -
j_gene: TRBJ2-1
v_gene: TRBV19
d_gene: TRBD2
CDR3nt: TGTGCCAGTCAAGCGGGGGGGAGGGATGAGCAGTTCTTC
CDR3aa: CASQAGGRDEQFF

abundance: -
j_gene: TRBJ2-3
v_gene: TRBV4-2
d_gene: -
CDR3nt: TGTGCCAGCAGCCCAGTCCCCCGTGACGGCGCAGATACGCAGTATTTT
CDR3aa: CASSPVPRDGADTQYF

abundance: -
j_gene: TRBJ1-2
v_gene: TRBV15
d_gene: TRBD1
CDR3nt: TGTGCCACCAGCAGAGAGGGGACAGTGTATGGCTACACCTTC
CDR3aa: CATSREGTVYGYTF

abundance: -
j_gene: TRBJ2-5
v_gene: TRBV29-1
d_gene: -
CDR3nt: TGCAGCGTTGAAGGGACTGAGGGGGAGACCCAGTACTTC
CDR3aa: CSVEGTEGETQYF

abundance: -
j_gene: TRBJ2-3
v_gene: TRBV6-2/TRBV6-3
d_gene: TRBD2
CDR3nt: TGTGCCAGCAGTTACTCGCGCGGGGGGGCCCGTGAGGCGCAGTATTTT
CDR3aa: CASSYSRGGAREAQYF

abundance: -
j_gene: TRBJ1-1
v_gene: TRBV5-5
d_gene: -
CDR3nt: TGTGCCAGCACCCCAGGCAGAGCGAACACTGAAGCTTTCTTT
CDR3aa: CASTPGRANTEAFF

abundance: few
j_gene: TRBJ1-1
v_gene: TRBV20-1
d_gene: -
CDR3nt: TGCAGTGCTAGAGATCGGAGGGAAGCTTTCTTT
CDR3aa: CSARDRREAFF

abundance: once
j_gene: TRBJ1-1
v_gene: TRBV27
d_gene: -
CDR3nt: TGTGCCAGCAGTCACAGACGGGACACTGAAGCTTTCTTT
CDR3aa: CASSHRRDTEAFF

abundance: once
j_gene: TRBJ1-2
v_gene: TRBV27
d_gene: -
CDR3nt: TGTGCCAGCAGTCCCGGCCAGGATGGCTATGGCTACACCTTC
CDR3aa: CASSPGQDGYGYTF

abundance: -
j_gene: TRBJ2-7
v_gene: TRBV15
d_gene: TRBD1
CDR3nt: TGTGCCACCAGCAGACCCCACGGGACAGGGACGGAGCAGTACTTC
CDR3aa: CATSRPHGTGTEQYF

abundance: -
j_gene: TRBJ2-7
v_gene: TRBV9
d_gene: -
CDR3nt: TGTGCCAGCAGCGTAGGTGGGGGTCGTCACGACGAGCAGTACTTC
CDR3aa: CASSVGGGRHDEQYF

abundance: -
j_gene: TRBJ1-5
v_gene: TRBV25-1
d_gene: -
CDR3nt: TGTGCCAGCAGCGGCCAGGGCAATCAGCCCCAGCATTTT
CDR3aa: CASSGQGNQPQHF

abundance: -
j_gene: TRBJ1-4
v_gene: TRBV5-1
d_gene: -
CDR3nt: TGCGCCAGCAGCTTGGTTGGATCCTCGGATGAAAAACTGTTTTTT
CDR3aa: CASSLVGSSDEKLFF

abundance: -
j_gene: TRBJ2-7
v_gene: TRBV5-4
d_gene: TRBD1
CDR3nt: TGTGCCAGCAGCTTGGTGGGGACAGGGCTTAGCGAGCAGTACTTC
CDR3aa: CASSLVGTGLSEQYF

abundance: -
j_gene: TRBJ1-2
v_gene: TRBV5-4
d_gene: -
CDR3nt: TGTGCCAGCAGCTTGGACGGGTTTCCTGGCTACACCTTC
CDR3aa: CASSLDGFPGYTF

abundance: -
j_gene: TRBJ2-3
v_gene: TRBV19
d_gene: -
CDR3nt: TGTGCCAGTTCGCGGGCCAAGCCTAGCACAGATACGCAGTATTTT
CDR3aa: CASSRAKPSTDTQYF

abundance: -
j_gene: TRBJ2-1
v_gene: TRBV6-5
d_gene: TRBD2
CDR3nt: TGTGCCAGCAGTTATACTAGCGGGAGTACCTACAATGAGCAGTTCTTC
CDR3aa: CASSYTSGSTYNEQFF

abundance: -
j_gene: TRBJ2-7
v_gene: TRBV7-8
d_gene: -
CDR3nt: TGTGCCAGCAGCCGGGACAAGGACTACGAGCAGTACTTC
CDR3aa: CASSRDKDYEQYF

abundance: -
j_gene: TRBJ1-1
v_gene: TRBV5-1
d_gene: -
CDR3nt: TGCGCCAGCAGCTTGGCCGGTGCAGGGCTGATGAACACTGAAGCTTTCTTT
CDR3aa: CASSLAGAGLMNTEAFF

abundance: once
j_gene: TRBJ1-5
v_gene: TRBV6-2/TRBV6-3
d_gene: -
CDR3nt: TGTGCCAGCAGCTCCCCCATGGGGGGGGGAGGCAATCAGCCCCAGCATTTT
CDR3aa: CASSSPMGGGGNQPQHF

abundance: -
j_gene: TRBJ1-2
v_gene: TRBV25-1
d_gene: -
CDR3nt: TGTGCCAGCAGTGCAACTCTACGCCCAGGGAACTATGGCTACACCTTC
CDR3aa: CASSATLRPGNYGYTF

abundance: -
j_gene: TRBJ1-5
v_gene: TRBV19
d_gene: -
CDR3nt: TGTGCCAGTAGTACAGGGGTACCAGGGCCCCAGCATTTT
CDR3aa: CASSTGVPGPQHF

abundance: -
j_gene: TRBJ2-7
v_gene: TRBV9
d_gene: -
CDR3nt: TGTGCCAGCAGCCCCGGCGACAGCAGCTCCTACGAGCAGTACTTC
CDR3aa: CASSPGDSSSYEQYF

abundance: -
j_gene: TRBJ2-2
v_gene: TRBV5-1
d_gene: -
CDR3nt: TGCGCCAGCAGCCCGGCGAGCAGGGGGAACACCGGGGAGCTGTTTTTT
CDR3aa: CASSPASRGNTGELFF

abundance: -
j_gene: TRBJ2-2
v_gene: TRBV7-3
d_gene: TRBD2
CDR3nt: TGTGCCAGCAGCTCCTGGACTAGCGGGAGCCCCGGGGAGCTGTTTTTT
CDR3aa: CASSSWTSGSPGELFF

abundance: -
j_gene: TRBJ2-7
v_gene: TRBV28
d_gene: -
CDR3nt: TGTGCCAGCAGTTCCGCGTTTCGGTCAGGGTTCTACGAGCAGTACTTC
CDR3aa: CASSSAFRSGFYEQYF

abundance: -
j_gene: TRBJ1-2
v_gene: TRBV4-3
d_gene: -
CDR3nt: TGCGCCAGCAGCCAAGATCGGGGGAACTACACCTTC
CDR3aa: CASSQDRGNYTF

abundance: -
j_gene: TRBJ2-7
v_gene: TRBV27
d_gene: -
CDR3nt: TGTGCCAGCAGTCGGGGGACTTCCAGCCTTCCTACGAGCAGTAAGCAGTACTTC
CDR3aa: CASSRGTSSLPTSSKQYF

abundance: -
j_gene: TRBJ2-3
v_gene: TRBV10-1
d_gene: -
CDR3nt: TGCGCCAGCCAGGGAGGATTCACAGATACGCAGTATTTT
CDR3aa: CASQGGFTDTQYF

abundance: -
j_gene: TRBJ1-2
v_gene: TRBV28
d_gene: -
CDR3nt: TGTGCCAGCAGTTTACCCCGGGACGACGGCTACACCTTC
CDR3aa: CASSLPRDDGYTF

abundance: -
j_gene: TRBJ2-3
v_gene: TRBV6-5
d_gene: -
CDR3nt: TGTGCCACTCGACAGGACACAGATACGCAGTATTTT
CDR3aa: CATRQDTDTQYF

abundance: -
j_gene: TRBJ1-3
v_gene: TRBV7-6
d_gene: -
CDR3nt: TGTGCCAGCAGCCCTAAGGCGGGAAGCTCTGGAAACACCATATATTTT
CDR3aa: CASSPKAGSSGNTIYF

abundance: once
j_gene: TRBJ1-4
v_gene: TRBV18
d_gene: -
CDR3nt: TGTGCCAGCTCACCACCGGGACGGAGAAATGAAAAACTGTTTTTT
CDR3aa: CASSPPGRRNEKLFF

abundance: -
j_gene: TRBJ2-7
v_gene: TRBV4-3
d_gene: TRBD1
CDR3nt: TGCGCCAGCAGCCAAGCGCAGGGGGCAGGGTACGAGCAGTACTTC
CDR3aa: CASSQAQGAGYEQYF

abundance: once
j_gene: TRBJ2-1
v_gene: TRBV15
d_gene: -
CDR3nt: TGTGCCACCAGCACCTCCTCCAGGCCCCCCAACAATGAGCAGTTCTTC
CDR3aa: CATSTSSRPPNNEQFF

abundance: -
j_gene: TRBJ2-3
v_gene: TRBV27
d_gene: TRBD2
CDR3nt: TGTGCCAGCAGTTTCTTGACTAGCGGGCACACAGATACGCAGTATTTT
CDR3aa: CASSFLTSGHTDTQYF

abundance: -
j_gene: TRBJ1-1
v_gene: TRBV25-1
d_gene: TRBD1
CDR3nt: TGTGCCAGCAGTGAATTAGGGACAGGGGGGAACACTGAAGCTTTCTTT
CDR3aa: CASSELGTGGNTEAFF

abundance: many
j_gene: TRBJ1-2
v_gene: TRBV10-2
d_gene: -
CDR3nt: TGCGCCAGCAGTGAGTCGAAGTCAGGGAAAACTAACTATGGCTACACCTTC
CDR3aa: CASSESKSGKTNYGYTF

abundance: -
j_gene: TRBJ2-2
v_gene: TRBV12-3/TRBV12-4
d_gene: -
CDR3nt: TGTGCCAGCTCCAGTATGCCGGCCGGGGAGCTGTTTTTT
CDR3aa: CASSSMPAGELFF

abundance: -
j_gene: TRBJ1-5
v_gene: TRBV2
d_gene: -
CDR3nt: TGTGCCAGCAGTCGAACAGGGCGCAATCAGCCCCAGCATTTT
CDR3aa: CASSRTGRNQPQHF

abundance: -
j_gene: TRBJ1-1
v_gene: TRBV9
d_gene: -
CDR3nt: TGTGCCAGCAGCGGACGGGGGGTCGCTGAAGCTTTCTTT
CDR3aa: CASSGRGVAEAFF

abundance: -
j_gene: TRBJ1-2
v_gene: TRBV3-1/TRBV3-2
d_gene: -
CDR3nt: TGTGCCAGCAGCCACAGCGCCGGCTACACCTTC
CDR3aa: CASSHSAGYTF

abundance: -
j_gene: TRBJ2-3
v_gene: TRBV7-6
d_gene: -
CDR3nt: TGTGCCAGCAGCTTCCTAGGGACTGATATAACAGATACGCAGTATTTT
CDR3aa: CASSFLGTDITDTQYF

abundance: -
j_gene: TRBJ2-1
v_gene: TRBV19
d_gene: TRBD2
CDR3nt: TGTGCCAGTAGTCCCCAGGGACTATTCAATGAGCAGTTCTTC
CDR3aa: CASSPQGLFNEQFF

abundance: -
j_gene: TRBJ1-4
v_gene: TRBV7-8
d_gene: -
CDR3nt: TGTGCCAGCAGCTTAACAACAACTAATGAAAAACTGTTTTTT
CDR3aa: CASSLTTTNEKLFF

abundance: -
j_gene: TRBJ1-2
v_gene: TRBV5-1
d_gene: -
CDR3nt: TGCGCCAGCAGCTTGGGCGGGAATTCTAACTATGGCTACACCTTC
CDR3aa: CASSLGGNSNYGYTF

abundance: -
j_gene: TRBJ2-7
v_gene: TRBV6-1
d_gene: -
CDR3nt: TGTGCCAGCAGTGAATATGGCGGCAGCTCCTACGAGCAGTACTTC
CDR3aa: CASSEYGGSSYEQYF